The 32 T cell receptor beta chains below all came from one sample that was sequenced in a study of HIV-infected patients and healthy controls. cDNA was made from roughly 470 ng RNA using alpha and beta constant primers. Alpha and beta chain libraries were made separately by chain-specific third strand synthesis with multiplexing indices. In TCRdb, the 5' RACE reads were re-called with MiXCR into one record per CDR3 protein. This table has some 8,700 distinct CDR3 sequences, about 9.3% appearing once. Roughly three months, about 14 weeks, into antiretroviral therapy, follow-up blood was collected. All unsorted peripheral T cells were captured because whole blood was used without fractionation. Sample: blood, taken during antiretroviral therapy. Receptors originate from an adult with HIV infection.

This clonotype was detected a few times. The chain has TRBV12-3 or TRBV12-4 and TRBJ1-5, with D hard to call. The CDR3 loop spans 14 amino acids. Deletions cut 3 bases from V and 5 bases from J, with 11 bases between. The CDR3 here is CASSLRGRDQPQHF. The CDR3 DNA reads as TGTGCCAGCAGTTTGCGGGGAAGGGATCAGCCCCAGCATTTT.

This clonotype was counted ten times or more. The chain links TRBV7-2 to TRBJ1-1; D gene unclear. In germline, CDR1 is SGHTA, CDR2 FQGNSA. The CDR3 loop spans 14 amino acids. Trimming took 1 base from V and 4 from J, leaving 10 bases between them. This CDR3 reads CASSLGLRSTEAFF. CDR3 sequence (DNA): TGTGCCAGCAGCTTAGGACTTCGGAGCACTGAAGCTTTCTTT.

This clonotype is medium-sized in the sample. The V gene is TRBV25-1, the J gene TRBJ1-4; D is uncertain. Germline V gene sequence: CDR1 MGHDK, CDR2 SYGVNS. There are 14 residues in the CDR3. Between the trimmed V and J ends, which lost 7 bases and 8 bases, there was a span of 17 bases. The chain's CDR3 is CASIKDREEEKLFF. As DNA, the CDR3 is TGTGCCAGCATAAAGGATAGGGAGGAGGAAAAACTGTTTTTT.

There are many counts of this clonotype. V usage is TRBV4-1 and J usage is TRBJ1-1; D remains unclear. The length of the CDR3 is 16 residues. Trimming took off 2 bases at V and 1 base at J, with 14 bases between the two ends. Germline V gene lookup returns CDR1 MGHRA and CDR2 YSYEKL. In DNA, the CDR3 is TGCGCCAGCAGCCAAAATCCCCCCGGTGGGAACACTGAAGCTTTCTTT. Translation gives CASSQNPPGGNTEAFF.

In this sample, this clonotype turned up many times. As DNA, the CDR3 is TGTGCCAGCAGACCAGCTCGGACAGGGCTATACGAGCAGTACTTC. It encodes CASRPARTGLYEQYF. The chain carries TRBV6-5 and TRBJ2-7; 8 nucleotides agree with TRBD1. After removal of 6 bases from V and 4 bases from J, the junction contained 11 bases not matched to a gene. The CDR3 is made up of 15 amino acids. The germline CDR1 and CDR2 sequences are MNHEY and SVGAGI.

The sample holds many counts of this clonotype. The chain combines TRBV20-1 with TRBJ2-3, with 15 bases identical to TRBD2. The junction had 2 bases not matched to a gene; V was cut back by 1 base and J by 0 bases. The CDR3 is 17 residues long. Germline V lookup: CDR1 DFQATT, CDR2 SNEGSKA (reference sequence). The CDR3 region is CSARAGLAGGSTDTQYF. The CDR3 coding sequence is TGCAGTGCTAGAGCGGGACTAGCGGGAGGAAGCACAGATACGCAGTATTTT.

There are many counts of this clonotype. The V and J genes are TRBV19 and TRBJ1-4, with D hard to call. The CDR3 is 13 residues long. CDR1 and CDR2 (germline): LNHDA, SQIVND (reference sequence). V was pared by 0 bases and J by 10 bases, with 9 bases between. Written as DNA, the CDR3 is TGTGCCAGTAGTATAGATCTGGGGAGAAAACTGTTTTTT. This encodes CASSIDLGRKLFF. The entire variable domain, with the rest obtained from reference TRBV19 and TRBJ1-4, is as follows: DGGITQSPKYLFRKEGQNVTLSCEQNLNHDAMYWYRQDPGQGLRLIYYSQIVNDFQKGDIAEGYSVSREKKESFPLTVTSAQKNPTAFYLCASSIDLGRKLFFGSGTQLSVL.

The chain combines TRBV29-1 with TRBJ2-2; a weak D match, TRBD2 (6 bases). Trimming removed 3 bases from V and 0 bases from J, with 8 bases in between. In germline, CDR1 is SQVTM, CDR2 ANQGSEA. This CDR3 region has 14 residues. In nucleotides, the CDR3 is TGCAGCGTTGAGGGGGGTGCGAACACCGGGGAGCTGTTTTTT. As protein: CSVEGGANTGELFF.

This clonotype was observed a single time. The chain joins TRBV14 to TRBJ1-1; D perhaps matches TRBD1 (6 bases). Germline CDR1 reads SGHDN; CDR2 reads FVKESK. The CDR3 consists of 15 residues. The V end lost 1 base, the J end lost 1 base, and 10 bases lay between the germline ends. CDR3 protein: CASSQVPGANTEAFF. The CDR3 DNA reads TGTGCCAGCAGCCAAGTACCAGGGGCGAACACTGAAGCTTTCTTT.

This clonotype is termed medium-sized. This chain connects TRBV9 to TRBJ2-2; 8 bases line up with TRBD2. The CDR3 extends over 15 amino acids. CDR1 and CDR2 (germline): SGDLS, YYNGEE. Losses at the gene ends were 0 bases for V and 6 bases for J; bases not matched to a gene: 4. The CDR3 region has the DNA TGTGCCAGCAGCGTAGCGGGGGGGCTTCCCGGGGAGCTGTTTTTT. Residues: CASSVAGGLPGELFF.

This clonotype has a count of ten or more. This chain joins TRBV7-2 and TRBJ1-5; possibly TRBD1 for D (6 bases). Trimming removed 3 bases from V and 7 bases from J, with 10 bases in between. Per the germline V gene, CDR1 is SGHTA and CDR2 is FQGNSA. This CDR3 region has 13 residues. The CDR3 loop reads CASSFRGGQPQHF. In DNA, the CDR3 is TGTGCCAGCAGCTTCAGGGGAGGGCAGCCCCAGCATTTT.

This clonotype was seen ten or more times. The CDR3: CASSIAVAGGVGELFF. The CDR3 region has the DNA TGTGCCAGTAGTATTGCGGTTGCGGGAGGTGTCGGGGAGCTGTTTTTT. The V and J genes are TRBV19 and TRBJ2-2, with TRBD2 matching over 8 bases. V dropped 3 bases and J dropped 7; count of bases not matched to a gene: 10. The germline CDR1 and CDR2 sequences are LNHDA and SQIVND (reference sequence). The CDR3 is 16 amino acids. The variable domain in full, completed from reference TRBV19 and TRBJ2-2, reads DGGITQSPKYLFRKEGQNVTLSCEQNLNHDAMYWYRQDPGQGLRLIYYSQIVNDFQKGDIAEGYSVSREKKESFPLTVTSAQKNPTAFYLCASSIAVAGGVGELFFGEGSRLTVL.

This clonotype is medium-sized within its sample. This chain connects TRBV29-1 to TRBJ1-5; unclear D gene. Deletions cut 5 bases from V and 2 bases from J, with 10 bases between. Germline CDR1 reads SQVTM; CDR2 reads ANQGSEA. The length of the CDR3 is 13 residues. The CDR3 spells CSVIAGGNQPQHF. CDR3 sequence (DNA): TGCAGCGTTATCGCGGGAGGCAATCAGCCCCAGCATTTT.

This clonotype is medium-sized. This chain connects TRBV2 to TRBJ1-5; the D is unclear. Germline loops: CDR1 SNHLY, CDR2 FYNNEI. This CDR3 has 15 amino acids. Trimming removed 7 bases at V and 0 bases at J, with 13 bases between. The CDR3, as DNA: TGTGCCAGCACCCTATCCGTCGGTAGCAATCAGCCCCAGCATTTT. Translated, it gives CASTLSVGSNQPQHF.

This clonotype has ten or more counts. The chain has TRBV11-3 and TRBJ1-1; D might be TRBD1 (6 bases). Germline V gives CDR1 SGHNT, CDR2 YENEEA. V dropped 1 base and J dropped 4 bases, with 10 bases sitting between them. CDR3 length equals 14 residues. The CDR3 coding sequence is TGTGCCAGCAGCTTAGTCCCACAGGGCACTGAAGCTTTCTTT. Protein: CASSLVPQGTEAFF.

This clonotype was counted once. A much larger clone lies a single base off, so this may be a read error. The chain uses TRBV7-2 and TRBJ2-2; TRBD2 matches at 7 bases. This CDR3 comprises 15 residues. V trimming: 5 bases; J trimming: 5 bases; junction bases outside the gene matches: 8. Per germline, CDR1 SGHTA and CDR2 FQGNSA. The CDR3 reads CASSGRGVPTGELFF. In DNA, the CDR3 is TGTGCCAGCAGCGGACGGGGGGTTCCGACCGGGGAGCTGTTTTTT.

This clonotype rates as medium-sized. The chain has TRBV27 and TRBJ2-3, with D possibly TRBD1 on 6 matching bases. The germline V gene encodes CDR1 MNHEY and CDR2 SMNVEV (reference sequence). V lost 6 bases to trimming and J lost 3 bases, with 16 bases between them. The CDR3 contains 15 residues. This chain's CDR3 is CASRPGQSNTDTQYF. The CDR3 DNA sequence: TGTGCCAGCAGGCCCGGACAGTCGAATACAGATACGCAGTATTTT.

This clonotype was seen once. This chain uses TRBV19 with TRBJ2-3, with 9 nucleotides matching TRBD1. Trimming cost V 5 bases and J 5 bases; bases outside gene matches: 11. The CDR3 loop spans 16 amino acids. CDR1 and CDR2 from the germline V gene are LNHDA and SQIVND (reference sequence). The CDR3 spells CASSLSPGTGKDTQYF. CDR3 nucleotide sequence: TGTGCCAGTAGTCTCAGTCCCGGGACAGGGAAAGATACGCAGTATTTT.

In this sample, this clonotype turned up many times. The CDR3 nucleotides read TGTGCCAGCTCACCACGAAGGGGGCCCACTGAAGCTTTCTTT. Its translation: CASSPRRGPTEAFF. The rearrangement joins TRBV18 to TRBJ1-1; 7 nucleotides match TRBD1. CDR1 and CDR2 (germline): KGHSH, LQKENI. The CDR3 is made up of 14 amino acids. With 1 base clipped from V and 4 bases from J, the junction kept 3 bases outside the gene matches. Full variable domain (rest looked up from reference TRBV18 and TRBJ1-1): NAGVMQNPRHLVRRRGQEARLRCSPMKGHSHVYWYRQLPEEGLKFMVYLQKENIIDESGMPKERFSAEFPKEGPSILRIQQVVRGDSAAYFCASSPRRGPTEAFFGQGTRLTVV.

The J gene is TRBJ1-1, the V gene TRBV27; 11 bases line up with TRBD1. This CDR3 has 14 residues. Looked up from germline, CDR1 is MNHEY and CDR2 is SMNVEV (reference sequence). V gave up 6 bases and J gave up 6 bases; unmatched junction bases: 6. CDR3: CASRDRGRGAEAFF. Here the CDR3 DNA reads TGTGCCAGCAGGGACAGGGGGCGAGGAGCTGAAGCTTTCTTT.

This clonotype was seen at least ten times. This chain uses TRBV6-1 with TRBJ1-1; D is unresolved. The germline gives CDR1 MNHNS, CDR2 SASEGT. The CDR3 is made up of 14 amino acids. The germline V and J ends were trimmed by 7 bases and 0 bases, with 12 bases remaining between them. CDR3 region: CASKGERMNTEAFF. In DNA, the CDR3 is TGTGCCAGCAAGGGCGAAAGGATGAACACTGAAGCTTTCTTT.

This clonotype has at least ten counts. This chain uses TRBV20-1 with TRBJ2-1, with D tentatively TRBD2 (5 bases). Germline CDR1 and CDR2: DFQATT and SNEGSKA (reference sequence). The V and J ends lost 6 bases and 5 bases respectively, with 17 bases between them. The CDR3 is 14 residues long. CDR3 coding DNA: TGCAGTGCGGATGGACTCGCTGCCGACAATGAGCAGTTCTTC. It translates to CSADGLAADNEQFF.

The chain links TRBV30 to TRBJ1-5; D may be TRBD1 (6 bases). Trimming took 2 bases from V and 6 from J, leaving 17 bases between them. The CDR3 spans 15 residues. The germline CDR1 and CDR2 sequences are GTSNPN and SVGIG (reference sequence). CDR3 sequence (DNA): TGTGCCTGGAGTCTTGATTTGGGGGCATCTCAGCCCCAGCATTTT. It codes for CAWSLDLGASQPQHF.

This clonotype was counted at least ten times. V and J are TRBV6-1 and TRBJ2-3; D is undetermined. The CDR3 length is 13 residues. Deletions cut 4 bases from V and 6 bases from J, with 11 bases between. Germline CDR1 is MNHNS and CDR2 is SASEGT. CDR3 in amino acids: CASSVTVTDTQYF. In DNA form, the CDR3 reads TGTGCCAGCAGTGTGACGGTAACCGATACGCAGTATTTT.

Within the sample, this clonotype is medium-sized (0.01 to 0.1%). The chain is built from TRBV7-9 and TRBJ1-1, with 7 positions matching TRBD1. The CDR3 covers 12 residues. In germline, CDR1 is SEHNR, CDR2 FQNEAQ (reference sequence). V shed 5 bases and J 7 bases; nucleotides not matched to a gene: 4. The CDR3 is CASSPGQIEAFF. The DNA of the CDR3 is TGTGCCAGCAGCCCGGGACAGATTGAAGCTTTCTTT.

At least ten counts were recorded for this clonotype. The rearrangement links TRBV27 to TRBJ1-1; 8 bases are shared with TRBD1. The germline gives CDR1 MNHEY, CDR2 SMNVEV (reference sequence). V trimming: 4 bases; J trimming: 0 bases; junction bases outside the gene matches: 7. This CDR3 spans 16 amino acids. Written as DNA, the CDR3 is TGTGCCAGCAGTTCACAGGGGGTAGCCATGAACACTGAAGCTTTCTTT. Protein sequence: CASSSQGVAMNTEAFF.

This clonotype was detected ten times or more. The DNA for the CDR3 is TGTGCCAGCAGCTTAAAGAGAAACTCTGGAAACACCATATATTTT. Its protein is CASSLKRNSGNTIYF. V usage is TRBV7-8 and J usage is TRBJ1-3, with D unclear. The germline V and J ends were trimmed by 2 bases and 0 bases, with 8 bases remaining between them. The CDR3 contains 15 residues. Per the germline V gene, CDR1 is SGHVS and CDR2 is FQNEAQ.

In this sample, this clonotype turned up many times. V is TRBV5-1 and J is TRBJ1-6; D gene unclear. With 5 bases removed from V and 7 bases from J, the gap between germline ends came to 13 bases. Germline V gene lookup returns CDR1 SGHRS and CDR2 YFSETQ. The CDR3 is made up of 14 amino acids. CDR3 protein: CASRSAPENSPLHF. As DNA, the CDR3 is TGCGCCAGCAGGAGTGCACCGGAAAATTCACCCCTCCACTTT.

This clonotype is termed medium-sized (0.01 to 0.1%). CDR3 amino acids: CASSEDRTTVGNEQFF. The CDR3 region has the DNA TGTGCCAGCAGTGAAGACCGGACAACCGTTGGGAATGAGCAGTTCTTC. The chain combines TRBV6-1 with TRBJ2-1; possibly TRBD1 for D (5 bases). Per the germline V gene, CDR1 is MNHNS and CDR2 is SASEGT. The CDR3 length is 16 residues. V lost 1 base and J 7 bases, leaving 17 bases between the germline ends.

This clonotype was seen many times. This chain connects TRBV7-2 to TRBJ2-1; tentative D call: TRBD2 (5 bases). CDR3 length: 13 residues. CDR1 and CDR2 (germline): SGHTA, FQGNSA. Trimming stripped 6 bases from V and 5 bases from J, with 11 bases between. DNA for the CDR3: TGTGCCAGCAGTACCCCACTAGACAATGAGCAGTTCTTC. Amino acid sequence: CASSTPLDNEQFF. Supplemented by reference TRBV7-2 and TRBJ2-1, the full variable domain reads GAGVSQSPSNKVTEKGKDVELRCDPISGHTALYWYRQSLGQGLEFLIYFQGNSAPDKSGLPSDRFSAERTGGSVSTLTIQRTQQEDSAVYLCASSTPLDNEQFFGPGTRLTVL.

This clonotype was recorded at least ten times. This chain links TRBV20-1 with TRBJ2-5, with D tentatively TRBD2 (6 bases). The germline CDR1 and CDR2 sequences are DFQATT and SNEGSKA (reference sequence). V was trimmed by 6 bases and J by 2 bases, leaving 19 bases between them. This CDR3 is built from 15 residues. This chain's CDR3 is CSARKAGTQQETQYF. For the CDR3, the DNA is TGCAGTGCAAGAAAAGCCGGGACTCAACAAGAGACCCAGTACTTC.

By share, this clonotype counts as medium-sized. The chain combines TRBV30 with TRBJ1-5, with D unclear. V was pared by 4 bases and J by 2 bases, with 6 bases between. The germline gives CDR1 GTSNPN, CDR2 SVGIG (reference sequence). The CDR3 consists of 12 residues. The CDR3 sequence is CAWNLGNQPQHF. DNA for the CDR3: TGTGCCTGGAATTTAGGCAATCAGCCCCAGCATTTT.